These 26 T cell receptor beta chains came from one sample sequenced in a study of type 1 regulatory T cells. Their antigens are not known. MiXCR, run by TCRdb on the reads, gives a single entry per CDR3 protein. In the table there are 63,000 or so distinct CDR3 sequences, about 48% of which are singletons. Source material: cultured non-Tr1 T cells, either the whole culture or a sorted T cell fraction (not recorded which). These receptors were collected from a human donor in good health.

The gene calls are TRBV3-1 and TRBJ2-1, with 10 nucleotides matching TRBD1. Trimming at V came to 0 bases and at J to 6 bases, leaving 2 bases not matched to a gene. CDR1 LGHDT and CDR2 YNNKEL come from the germline V gene (reference sequence). CDR3 size: 15 residues. CDR3 protein: CASSQEGDRGNEQFF. In nucleotides, the CDR3 is TGTGCCAGCAGCCAAGAAGGGGACAGGGGCAATGAGCAGTTCTTC.

The rearrangement uses TRBV11-2 and TRBJ1-1; D not resolved. Germline CDR1 and CDR2: SGHAT and FQNNGV. The CDR3 runs to 13 residues. The germline V and J ends were trimmed by 5 bases and 5 bases, with 12 bases remaining between them. The CDR3 sequence: CASSQPGRTEAFF. CDR3 coding DNA: TGTGCCAGCAGCCAGCCCGGGAGGACTGAAGCTTTCTTT.

This clonotype was detected a few times. The chain's CDR3 is CASSFSNTGGGPNTGELFF. DNA of the CDR3: TGTGCCAGCAGCTTTAGCAATACAGGGGGCGGACCGAACACCGGGGAGCTGTTTTTT. This chain links TRBV7-9 with TRBJ2-2, with 9 bases that match TRBD1. Per the germline V gene, CDR1 is SEHNR and CDR2 is FQNEAQ (reference sequence). This CDR3 is 19 amino acids long. Unmatched junction bases numbered 11, after V lost 3 bases and J lost 0 bases.

This clonotype has a handful of counts. This chain connects TRBV6-4 to TRBJ2-2; tentatively, D is TRBD1 or TRBD2 (5 bases each). The CDR3 covers 18 residues. V was shortened by 2 bases and J by 0 bases, with 16 bases between the two germline ends. CDR1 and CDR2 from the germline V gene are MRHNA and SNTAGT. The CDR3 bases are TGTGCCAGCAGTGACGAGGGTTGGGGCAAACCGAACACCGGGGAGCTGTTTTTT. Protein sequence: CASSDEGWGKPNTGELFF.

This chain uses TRBV14 with TRBJ1-3, with 8 nucleotides matching TRBD1. CDR3 length: 17 residues. V lost 3 bases to trimming and J lost 0 bases; unmatched junction nucleotides: 7. Germline values: CDR1 SGHDN, CDR2 FVKESK. As DNA, the CDR3 is TGTGCCAGCAGCCAGAGGACAGGGTCTTACTCTGGAAACACCATATATTTT. Its translation is CASSQRTGSYSGNTIYF. The full variable domain, its missing parts supplied by reference TRBV14 and TRBJ1-3, is EAGVTQFPSHSVIEKGQTVTLRCDPISGHDNLYWYRRVMGKEIKFLLHFVKESKQDESGMPNNRFLAERTGGTYSTLKVQPAELEDSGVYFCASSQRTGSYSGNTIYFGEGSWLTVV.

The rearrangement joins TRBV30 to TRBJ2-7; possibly TRBD2 for D (6 bases). Germline V gives CDR1 GTSNPN, CDR2 SVGIG (reference sequence). The V and J ends lost 3 bases and 1 base respectively, with 22 bases between them. The CDR3 covers 17 residues. This CDR3 reads CAWRPPGIRDSSYEQYF. The CDR3 nucleotides read TGTGCCTGGAGACCTCCCGGGATAAGGGACTCATCCTACGAGCAGTACTTC.

CDR3 nucleotide sequence: TGTGCCAGCAGCTCACAACAGGGATCCGGGGAGCTGTTTTTT. Translation: CASSSQQGSGELFF. The chain is built from TRBV5-6 and TRBJ2-2, with TRBD1 as a possible D gene (6 bases). V was shortened by 3 bases and J by 6 bases, with 12 bases between the two germline ends. The V gene's germline CDR1 is SGHDT and CDR2 YYEEEE. The CDR3 runs to 14 residues.

The chain's CDR3 is CASSLPGTGELGGYTF. CDR3 nucleotide sequence: TGCGCCAGCAGCTTACCCGGGACAGGGGAACTAGGTGGCTACACCTTC. The chain links TRBV5-1 to TRBJ1-2, with TRBD1 matching over 10 bases. Germline V CDR1 and CDR2: SGHRS, YFSETQ. The CDR3 is made up of 16 amino acids. V dropped 2 bases and J dropped 7; count of bases not matched to a gene: 11.

This clonotype came up a few times. J is TRBJ1-2 and V is TRBV4-2; 9 bases agree with TRBD1. From germline, CDR1 is LGHNA and CDR2 YNFKEQ. Trimming cost V 0 bases and J 8 bases; bases outside gene matches: 10. CDR3 length: 16 residues. This chain's CDR3 is CASSQDMGQGGRGYTF. DNA for the CDR3: TGTGCCAGCAGCCAAGATATGGGACAGGGAGGGAGAGGCTACACCTTC.

The chain joins TRBV11-2 to TRBJ1-1; 8 bases agree with TRBD1. CDR3 length: 15 residues. Germline V gene data show CDR1 as SGHAT and CDR2 as FQNNGV. The J segment lost 1 base and the V segment lost 4 bases, leaving 5 bases of the junction unmatched. The CDR3 protein is CASSSIGQGNTEAFF. The CDR3 DNA reads as TGTGCCAGCAGCTCAATAGGACAGGGGAACACTGAAGCTTTCTTT. The full variable domain, its missing parts supplied by reference TRBV11-2 and TRBJ1-1, is EAGVAQSPRYKIIEKRQSVAFWCNPISGHATLYWYQQILGQGPKLLIQFQNNGVVDDSQLPKDRFSAERLKGVDSTLKIQPAKLEDSAVYLCASSSIGQGNTEAFFGQGTRLTVV.

This clonotype occurred once. The gene calls are TRBV5-1 and TRBJ1-1; tentative D call: TRBD1 (6 bases). The germline V gene encodes CDR1 SGHRS and CDR2 YFSETQ. The CDR3 has 14 residues. Trimming took 1 base from V and 0 from J, leaving 7 bases between them. CDR3 residues: CASSLTGLNTEAFF. The CDR3 DNA is TGCGCCAGCAGCTTGACAGGGTTGAACACTGAAGCTTTCTTT.

This clonotype appeared a single time. The CDR3 reads CASSPQATGTEAFF. In nucleotides, the CDR3 is TGTGCCAGTAGTCCACAGGCGACGGGCACTGAAGCTTTCTTT. This rearrangement joins TRBV19 to TRBJ1-1; weak D call: TRBD1 (5 bases). Germline V gene data show CDR1 as LNHDA and CDR2 as SQIVND (reference sequence). Between the trimmed V and J ends, which lost 5 bases and 4 bases, there was a span of 14 bases. This CDR3 contains 14 residues.

The rearrangement links TRBV20-1 to TRBJ2-3, with D unclear. The CDR3 extends over 12 amino acids. CDR1 is DFQATT, CDR2 SNEGSKA, per germline (reference sequence). V was trimmed by 8 bases and J by 2 bases, leaving 11 bases between them. This CDR3 reads CSSGPNTDTQYF. DNA of the CDR3: TGCAGTTCCGGACCTAACACAGATACGCAGTATTTT.

This clonotype showed up just once. A much more abundant neighbour one base away suggests this may be a read error. The CDR3 sequence is CASRWGGADTEAFF. The DNA of the CDR3 is TGCGCCAGCAGGTGGGGAGGAGCGGACACTGAAGCTTTCTTT. The chain links TRBV5-1 to TRBJ1-1; D is undetermined. CDR3 length equals 14 residues. Deletions cut 5 bases from V and 3 bases from J, with 14 bases between. Germline loops: CDR1 SGHRS, CDR2 YFSETQ.

V is TRBV11-1 and J is TRBJ2-5, with 8 bases lining up with TRBD1. J gave up 5 bases and V 5 bases, and 16 bases lay outside the gene matches. The CDR3 runs to 17 residues. Germline values: CDR1 SGHAT, CDR2 FQDESV (reference sequence). The CDR3 DNA reads as TGTGCCAGCAGCCTACGGTACGGACAGGGAGGTTTCGAGACCCAGTACTTC. Its protein product is CASSLRYGQGGFETQYF.

This clonotype is medium-sized within its sample. This chain links TRBV10-3 with TRBJ2-1; TRBD2 might be the D (6 bases). V shed 0 bases and J shed 6 bases, with 18 bases lying between them. The CDR3 consists of 17 residues. From germline, CDR1 is ENHRY and CDR2 SYGVKD. CDR3 sequence reads: CAISESWWGGEGNEQFF. CDR3 nucleotide sequence: TGTGCCATCAGTGAGTCGTGGTGGGGAGGTGAGGGCAATGAGCAGTTCTTC.

The J gene is TRBJ2-5, the V gene TRBV30, with D perhaps TRBD1 or TRBD2 (6 bases each). The CDR3 spans 16 residues. The V gene lost 0 bases and the J gene lost 3 bases, with 17 bases spanning the gap. From germline, CDR1 is GTSNPN and CDR2 SVGIG (reference sequence). The CDR3: CAWSVTGWGAEETQYF. The CDR3 DNA sequence: TGTGCCTGGAGTGTAACTGGCTGGGGGGCAGAAGAGACCCAGTACTTC. Complete variable domain (other parts from reference TRBV30 and TRBJ2-5): SQTIHQWPATLVQPVGSPLSLECTVEGTSNPNLYWYRQAAGRGLQLLFYSVGIGQISSEVPQNLSASRPQDRQFILSSKKLLLSDSGFYLCAWSVTGWGAEETQYFGPGTRLLVL.

The J gene is TRBJ2-2, the V gene TRBV6-1; maybe TRBD1 (6 bases). Per the germline V gene, CDR1 is MNHNS and CDR2 is SASEGT. V lost 8 bases to trimming and J lost 0 bases, with 13 bases between them. The CDR3 spans 15 residues. CDR3 coding DNA: TGTGCCAGCGACCGGACAGCCGCGAACACCGGGGAGCTGTTTTTT. This translates into CASDRTAANTGELFF.

This clonotype was seen only a few times. The V call is TRBV5-1, the J call TRBJ2-5; 15 bases line up with TRBD2. V gave up 4 bases and J gave up 2 bases; unmatched junction bases: 9. The CDR3 contains 18 residues. CDR1 and CDR2 (germline): SGHRS, YFSETQ. The CDR3: CASSRRMGTSGGQETQYF. CDR3 in DNA: TGCGCCAGCAGCCGGCGGATGGGGACTAGCGGGGGGCAAGAGACCCAGTACTTC.

In this sample, this clonotype turned up many times. The chain recombines TRBV4-1 with TRBJ1-1; 12 bases are a match to TRBD1. V shed 4 bases and J 7 bases; nucleotides not matched to a gene: 10. Germline V gene lookup returns CDR1 MGHRA and CDR2 YSYEKL. The CDR3 has 16 amino acids. The CDR3 DNA reads TGCGCCAGCAGCCCCTCTCCGGGACAGGGGGCTGGTGAAGCTTTCTTT. Translation gives CASSPSPGQGAGEAFF.

This clonotype was observed a few times. The V call is TRBV6-5, the J call TRBJ1-2; D might be TRBD1 (6 bases). Germline loops: CDR1 MNHEY, CDR2 SVGAGI. The germline V and J ends were trimmed by 3 bases and 8 bases, with 7 bases remaining between them. The CDR3 has 11 residues. CDR3 protein: CASSYQGGYTF. The CDR3 nucleotides are TGTGCCAGCAGTTATCAGGGGGGCTACACCTTC.

This chain links TRBV29-1 with TRBJ1-5; D perhaps matches TRBD1 (5 bases). In germline, CDR1 is SQVTM, CDR2 ANQGSEA. CDR3 length: 14 amino acids. Trimming took 5 bases from V and 0 from J, leaving 11 bases between them. CDR3 sequence reads: CSVSQGFSNQPQHF. DNA of the CDR3: TGCAGCGTTAGCCAGGGATTTAGCAATCAGCCCCAGCATTTT. Looking up the rest from reference TRBV29-1 and TRBJ1-5 gives the full variable domain: SAVISQKPSRDICQRGTSLTIQCQVDSQVTMMFWYRQQPGQSLTLIATANQGSEATYESGFVIDKFPISRPNLTFSTLTVSNMSPEDSSIYLCSVSQGFSNQPQHFGDGTRLSIL.

This clonotype was counted between two and nine times. The CDR3 DNA sequence: TGTGCCAGCAGCCAGACGGGGTTTCAGCCCCAGCATTTT. This gives the protein CASSQTGFQPQHF. This sequence joins TRBV14 and TRBJ1-5; the D is unclear. V was pared by 3 bases and J by 6 bases, with 9 bases between. Germline loops: CDR1 SGHDN, CDR2 FVKESK. The CDR3 is 13 residues long. Combining the CDR3 with reference TRBV14 and TRBJ1-5 gives the whole variable domain EAGVTQFPSHSVIEKGQTVTLRCDPISGHDNLYWYRRVMGKEIKFLLHFVKESKQDESGMPNNRFLAERTGGTYSTLKVQPAELEDSGVYFCASSQTGFQPQHFGDGTRLSIL.

This clonotype showed up just a few times. V and J are TRBV5-1 and TRBJ2-1, with 7 bases matching TRBD1. Trimming at V came to 4 bases and at J to 6 bases, leaving 7 bases not matched to a gene. The CDR3 is 14 residues long. Germline V CDR1 and CDR2: SGHRS, YFSETQ. The CDR3: CASSPGTDLNEQFF. In nucleotides, the CDR3 is TGCGCCAGCAGCCCAGGGACAGACCTCAATGAGCAGTTCTTC.

This clonotype was seen only a few times. The V and J genes are TRBV12-3 or TRBV12-4 and TRBJ1-5, with 11 bases fitting TRBD1. The V and J ends lost 5 bases and 7 bases, in that order; junction bases with no gene match: 7. The CDR3 is made up of 15 amino acids. This CDR3 is CASSPGQGARQPQHF. Here the CDR3 DNA reads TGTGCCAGCAGTCCTGGACAGGGGGCTCGGCAGCCCCAGCATTTT.

This chain connects TRBV6-1 to TRBJ2-3; 10 positions agree with TRBD1. CDR3 length equals 15 residues. From germline, CDR1 is MNHNS and CDR2 SASEGT. Unmatched junction bases numbered 2, after V lost 1 base and J lost 4 bases. Written as DNA, the CDR3 is TGTGCCAGCAGTGAAGGGGGGACAGGGGCAGATACGCAGTATTTT. Residues: CASSEGGTGADTQYF.